Sequencing of this TCR beta chain was carried out in a study of T cell changes during pregnancy in multiple sclerosis. The CDR3 is 13 amino acids. Germline CDR1 MNHNS, CDR2 SASEGT. V shed 3 bases, J shed 5 bases, and the junction held 4 bases outside the gene matches. Only in-frame clones appear in the TCRdb table, and some are missing; sequencing was by immunoSEQ multiplex PCR. The sample has about 87,000 clones, 93% seen once. This clonotype originated in a female donor in good health, enrolled as a control in a pregnancy study. The material was peripheral blood, obtained in the third trimester of pregnancy. V is TRBV6-1 and J is TRBJ2-7, with TRBD2 identical over 7 bases. For the CDR3, the DNA is TGTGCCAGCAGTGACGGCGGGAGCGACGAGCAGTACTTC. Protein sequence: CASSDGGSDEQYF.